This entry is about one TCR beta chain. The CDR3 runs 12 residues. Trimming left V 4 bases short and J 8 bases short, with 8 bases between. Germline V gene sequence: CDR1 WSHSY, CDR2 SAAADI. Assay execution took place at the deep level. Some clones are missing from TCRdb's copy, which holds only in-frame ones; the method was immunoSEQ multiplex PCR. The sample gives under 1,900,000 clones, around 98.5% of which show up once; under 0.45% is in the top ten. This sample is drawn from a study of shared clonotypes between healthy human individuals. Study-level background: Ranging from 18 to 49 in age, donors were two women and three men.

The receptor was derived from a man younger than 45 in good health. Sequences were obtained from naive CD4+ T cells sorted from blood. Indicated subset: CD45RA+ positively selected. This chain uses TRBV10-2 with TRBJ1-4; D call uncertain. CDR3 nucleotide sequence: TGCGCCAGCAGTGGGACCGGGGAAAAACTGTTTTTT. Its protein product is CASSGTGEKLFF.